This is a list of T cell receptor beta chains from one sample in a study of T-cell memory formation after mild COVID-19. One entry per CDR3 protein, called by TCRdb with MiXCR from the 5' RACE reads. The sample yields about 500,000 distinct CDR3 sequences, roughly 22% seen once. Sequencing input: PBMCs or a T cell subset sorted from them (not recorded which). The receptors originated from an adult woman who had mild COVID-19 (a few samples of this study predate the infection). Cell type and time point are not known. The CDR3 runs from the conserved cysteine through the conserved F or W.

CDR3	V	J	length
CSVKQSGTAYEQYF	TRBV29-1	TRBJ2-7	14
CASSFGTSGRGSYEQYF	TRBV12-3/TRBV12-4	TRBJ2-7	17
CSVEAYTEAFF	TRBV29-1	TRBJ1-1	11
CASSRLALRGTGELFF	TRBV3-1	TRBJ2-2	16
CASSASSGSGGDTQYF	TRBV7-2	TRBJ2-3	16
CASSPTVGAGDTQYF	TRBV12-3/TRBV12-4	TRBJ2-3	15
CASSLGRALTDTQYF	TRBV7-9	TRBJ2-3	15
CSARDGHPNTEAFF	TRBV20-1	TRBJ1-1	14
CASSQDRVSGDEQFF	TRBV3-1	TRBJ2-1	15
CASSQIQGRDEQFF	TRBV4-2	TRBJ2-1	14
CASSTPRPYEQYF	TRBV11-2	TRBJ2-7	13
CASSFSSVYNEQFF	TRBV12-3/TRBV12-4	TRBJ2-1	14
CASSLEWERGQPQHF	TRBV7-9	TRBJ1-5	15
CASSGRDAHLGSEQYF	TRBV9	TRBJ2-7	16
CARIGLVEPTDTQYF	TRBV5-1	TRBJ2-3	15
CASSHLSREQYF	TRBV7-9	TRBJ2-7	12
CARSSSVVYNEQFF	TRBV2	TRBJ2-1	14
CAWSVRGEQYF	TRBV30	TRBJ2-7	11
CASSWGPGQETQYF	TRBV5-4	TRBJ2-5	14
CASRPSGGAAKNEQFF	TRBV5-1	TRBJ2-1	16
CASRSLGRNTEAFF	TRBV12-3/TRBV12-4	TRBJ1-1	14
CAISESGRYGGELFF	TRBV10-3	TRBJ2-2	15
CASGTGQGNYGYTF	TRBV19	TRBJ1-2	14
CASSPRTGPSTYNEQFF	TRBV5-1	TRBJ2-1	17
CASSLSGYQTDIQYF	TRBV5-6	TRBJ2-4	15